One sample yielded the 22 T cell receptor beta chains listed below, sequenced in a study of blood T cell repertoires in COVID-19. The data were produced by immunoSEQ multiplex PCR, yet TCRdb's version contains in-frame clones alone and is incomplete. The sample has 130,000 or so clones; roughly 89% are singletons. The sample comprised peripheral blood. All receptors come from a man between 35 and 55 years old with acute or convalescent COVID-19.

This chain connects TRBV9 to TRBJ2-5, with 9 bases identical to TRBD2. CDR3 length equals 17 residues. The V gene's germline CDR1 is SGDLS and CDR2 YYNGEE. V shed 2 bases, J shed 7 bases, and the junction held 15 bases outside the gene matches. CDR3 residues: CASSVDSSGMVLSTQYF. CDR3 nucleotides: TGTGCCAGCAGCGTCGATTCTAGCGGGATGGTATTGTCGACCCAGTACTTC.

The rearrangement joins TRBV30 to TRBJ2-2, with D maybe TRBD1 (6 bases). This CDR3 is built from 14 residues. The germline V gene has CDR1 GTSNPN and CDR2 SVGIG (reference sequence). V was clipped by 5 bases and J by 0 bases, with 10 bases between them. The DNA of the CDR3 is TGTGCCTGGGAGGACAGCTCGAACACCGGGGAGCTGTTTTTT. It yields the protein CAWEDSSNTGELFF.

This clone was seen just once. The CDR3 reads CAWRQPGQGFQPQHF. The DNA for the CDR3 is TGTGCCTGGAGACAACCGGGACAGGGCTTTCAGCCCCAGCATTTT. The chain links TRBV30 to TRBJ1-5; 9 nucleotides match TRBD1. The junction had 9 bases not matched to a gene; V was cut back by 3 bases and J by 6 bases. CDR3 length: 15 residues. Germline V gene data show CDR1 as GTSNPN and CDR2 as SVGIG (reference sequence).

The chain couples TRBV11-2 to TRBJ1-2, with D possibly being TRBD1 (5 bases). CDR1 SGHAT and CDR2 FQNNGV come from the germline V gene. The CDR3 runs to 14 residues. Trimming shortened V by 1 base and J by 4 bases, and 10 bases separated the two germline ends. The DNA for the CDR3 is TGTGCCAGCAGCTTAGGCAGGGCCGGCTATGGCTACACCTTC. Translating it yields CASSLGRAGYGYTF.

The chain links TRBV24-1 to TRBJ1-1; D is possibly TRBD1 (6 bases). Germline V CDR1 and CDR2: KGHDR, SFDVKD. The V and J ends lost 1 base and 6 bases respectively, with 17 bases between them. The CDR3 spans 16 residues. CDR3 nucleotides: TGTGCCACCAGTGATTTTTCTCGGGGGGCAGTCGCTGAAGCTTTCTTT. The encoded protein is CATSDFSRGAVAEAFF.

This chain joins TRBV2 and TRBJ1-2, with 7 bases that match TRBD1. Trimming cost V 5 bases and J 1 base; bases outside gene matches: 10. Germline CDR1 and CDR2: SNHLY and FYNNEI. CDR3 length: 16 amino acids. In nucleotides, the CDR3 is TGTGCCAGCAGTCCCATGGGACAGTTTAGTAACTATGGCTACACCTTC. This encodes CASSPMGQFSNYGYTF.

Only a few counts were recorded for this clone. This chain connects TRBV19 to TRBJ1-3; unclear D gene. V was clipped by 6 bases and J by 0 bases, with 3 bases between them. Germline V lookup: CDR1 LNHDA, CDR2 SQIVND (reference sequence). This CDR3 is built from 12 residues. The CDR3 sequence is CASSNSGNTIYF. The DNA for the CDR3 is TGTGCCAGTAGCAACTCTGGAAACACCATATATTTT.

This clone was recorded only once. The chain links TRBV7-9 to TRBJ2-1; 8 bases map to TRBD2. Trimming cost V 5 bases and J 9 bases; bases outside gene matches: 12. CDR1 is SEHNR, CDR2 FQNEAQ, per germline (reference sequence). The CDR3 contains 15 residues. The CDR3 DNA reads TGTGCCAGCAGCCCCGTGTTAGCGGGACATAGTGAGCAGTTCTTC. The encoded protein is CASSPVLAGHSEQFF.

The chain couples TRBV5-8 to TRBJ1-5; TRBD1 is a possible D gene (6 bases). The CDR3 length is 16 residues. Trimming shortened V by 4 bases and J by 2 bases, and 16 bases separated the two germline ends. The V gene's germline CDR1 is SGHTS and CDR2 YDEGEE. Here the CDR3 DNA reads TGTGCCAGCAGCCCCTTGGGGGGGCGAGGCAATCAGCCCCAGCATTTT. Protein: CASSPLGGRGNQPQHF.

The chain's CDR3 is CASSLGVGQGSYEQYF. CDR3 DNA sequence: TGTGCCAGCAGCCTGGGCGTTGGCCAGGGATCCTACGAGCAGTACTTC. This chain links TRBV5-6 with TRBJ2-7; a weak D match, TRBD1 (5 bases). Germline V gene sequence: CDR1 SGHDT, CDR2 YYEEEE. V dropped 4 bases and J dropped 1 base, with 18 bases sitting between them. This CDR3 spans 16 amino acids.

V and J are TRBV5-4 and TRBJ1-1; TRBD1 matches at 9 bases. Per the germline V gene, CDR1 is SGHNT and CDR2 is YYREEE (reference sequence). CDR3 length equals 13 residues. Trimming took 9 bases from V and 4 from J; bases not matched to a gene: 7. In DNA form, the CDR3 reads TGTGCCACCCTACAGGGGGCTAGCACTGAAGCTTTCTTT. Its protein product is CATLQGASTEAFF.

The V and J genes are TRBV7-2 and TRBJ1-2; D remains unclear. Germline-derived CDR1 and CDR2 are SGHTA and FQGNSA. This CDR3 has 16 amino acids. V was pared by 6 bases and J by 4 bases, with 21 bases between. CDR3 DNA sequence: TGTGCCAGCAGATCAGGACCGGGCCTCAGCGGCTATGGCTACACCTTC. Protein: CASRSGPGLSGYGYTF.

This chain links TRBV7-2 with TRBJ1-4; the match to TRBD1 covers 7 bases. V dropped 8 bases and J dropped 7; count of bases not matched to a gene: 16. The V gene's germline CDR1 is SGHTA and CDR2 FQGNSA. The CDR3 length is 16 residues. CDR3 protein: CASGLQGGRVGEKLFF. The CDR3 coding sequence is TGTGCCAGCGGACTGCAGGGGGGCAGGGTGGGTGAAAAACTGTTTTTT.

The gene calls are TRBV7-6 and TRBJ2-1, with TRBD2 as a possible D gene (6 bases). The CDR3 is made up of 15 amino acids. Germline CDR1 reads SGHVS; CDR2 reads FNYEAQ. Trimming took off 1 base at V and 10 bases at J, with 17 bases between the two ends. The CDR3 region has the DNA TGTGCCAGCAGCTTAGGCCCGCGGGGCGCGCCCGAGCAGTTCTTC. Amino acid sequence: CASSLGPRGAPEQFF.

The rearrangement links TRBV7-2 to TRBJ1-3, with 8 nucleotides matching TRBD1. Trimming cost V 2 bases and J 0 bases; bases outside gene matches: 3. Germline values: CDR1 SGHTA, CDR2 FQGNSA. This CDR3 comprises 16 residues. As DNA, the CDR3 is TGTGCCAGCAGCTTAATAGGACAGGGCTCTGGAAACACCATATATTTT. Residues: CASSLIGQGSGNTIYF.

The rearrangement links TRBV27 to TRBJ2-1, with 10 nucleotides matching TRBD2. In germline, CDR1 is MNHEY, CDR2 SMNVEV (reference sequence). The CDR3 is 14 amino acids. V lost 7 bases and J lost 9; bases outside the gene matches: 9. CDR3 bases: TGTGCCAGCACCGCAAGCGGGAGGGCCGGTGAGCAGTTCTTC. This translates into CASTASGRAGEQFF.

This clone is a singleton in its sample. V is TRBV6-6 and J is TRBJ1-1; TRBD1 might be the D (6 bases). Trimming shortened V by 4 bases and J by 3 bases, and 12 bases separated the two germline ends. The germline gives CDR1 MNHNY, CDR2 SVGAGI (reference sequence). The CDR3 spans 14 residues. CDR3 loop: CASSSGVEDTEAFF. CDR3 nucleotides: TGTGCCAGCAGTTCAGGGGTAGAGGACACTGAAGCTTTCTTT.

The chain combines TRBV24-1 with TRBJ1-2, with 7 bases fitting TRBD1. CDR1 KGHDR and CDR2 SFDVKD come from the germline V gene. The CDR3 totals 14 residues. V lost 4 bases and J lost 8; bases outside the gene matches: 9. CDR3 bases: TGTGCCACCAGTGAGCCCGGACAGGCGCGAGGCTACACCTTC. Translating it yields CATSEPGQARGYTF.

The chain joins TRBV6-1 to TRBJ1-1, with 8 bases that match TRBD1. Germline trimming cut 2 bases from V and 0 bases from J; bases unmatched to any gene: 2. The germline CDR1 and CDR2 sequences are MNHNS and SASEGT. This CDR3 has 15 residues. CDR3 in amino acids: CASSEQTGVNTEAFF. The CDR3 DNA follows: TGTGCCAGCAGTGAACAGACAGGGGTGAACACTGAAGCTTTCTTT.

There are a few counts of this clone. The V gene is TRBV2, the J gene TRBJ2-7; 8 bases are a match to TRBD1. V trimming: 0 bases; J trimming: 2 bases; junction bases outside the gene matches: 6. The CDR3 has 16 amino acids. Germline-derived CDR1 and CDR2 are SNHLY and FYNNEI. The CDR3 loop is CASSEADRDPTYEQYF. In nucleotides, the CDR3 is TGTGCCAGCAGTGAAGCGGACAGGGACCCTACCTACGAGCAGTACTTC. Combining the CDR3 with reference TRBV2 and TRBJ2-7 gives the whole variable domain EPEVTQTPSHQVTQMGQEVILRCVPISNHLYFYWYRQILGQKVEFLVSFYNNEISEKSEIFDDQFSVERPDGSNFTLKIRSTKLEDSAMYFCASSEADRDPTYEQYFGPGTRLTVT.

In its sample, this clone was seen once. V and J are TRBV11-1 and TRBJ1-1; 9 bases agree with TRBD1. Per germline, CDR1 SGHAT and CDR2 FQDESV (reference sequence). CDR3 length: 13 amino acids. The trim removed 2 bases at V and 11 bases at J, leaving 6 bases unmatched. The CDR3: CASSLSGTGMAFF. CDR3 sequence (DNA): TGTGCCAGCAGCTTATCCGGGACAGGGATGGCTTTCTTT.

The rearrangement links TRBV18 to TRBJ2-7; 8 nucleotides match TRBD2. The CDR3 totals 13 residues. V lost 5 bases, J lost 6 bases, and 6 bases stayed unmatched. Germline V gives CDR1 KGHSH, CDR2 LQKENI. The CDR3 loop reads CASSDSGNLEQYF. The CDR3, as DNA: TGTGCCAGCTCAGATAGCGGGAATCTCGAGCAGTACTTC. Full variable domain (rest looked up from reference TRBV18 and TRBJ2-7): NAGVMQNPRHLVRRRGQEARLRCSPMKGHSHVYWYRQLPEEGLKFMVYLQKENIIDESGMPKERFSAEFPKEGPSILRIQQVVRGDSAAYFCASSDSGNLEQYFGPGTRLTVT.